This entry is about one T cell receptor beta chain. This sample stems from a study of control samples from healthy donors and cancer patients. This CDR3 has 11 amino acids. V lost 6 bases and J lost 2, with 4 bases in between. The germline V gene has CDR1 MNHEY and CDR2 SMNVEV (reference sequence). Measured with immunoSEQ multiplex PCR; TCRdb has only the in-frame clones, and not every one. Of 60,000 to 70,000 clones detected, over 65% appear once; the ten largest clones hold 2.9%. The material sequenced was PBMCs. The clonotype was recovered from a woman aged 50 to 60 with lung cancer. This sequence joins TRBV27 and TRBJ1-2; D is uncertain. The CDR3 region is CASRTNYGYTF. The CDR3 coding sequence is TGTGCCAGCAGGACAAACTATGGCTACACCTTC.